This T cell receptor beta chain was sequenced for a study of neoadjuvant anti-PD-1 for oral cavity cancer. Looking at the study overall: Most patients had three to four biweekly doses of 3 mg/kg nivolumab before resection.

The table came from immunoSEQ multiplex PCR; TCRdb's copy has only in-frame clones and leaves some out. Found here are about 24,000 clones, under 30% of them singletons; the top ten hold roughly 16%. Time point here: after neoadjuvant nivolumab, at surgical resection. This CDR3 is built from 13 residues. Germline V gene data show CDR1 as SGHTA and CDR2 as FQGTGA. Trimming stripped 4 bases from V and 8 bases from J, with 12 bases between. The sample holds a few counts of this clone. The receptor was isolated from a person aged 35-79 years with oral cavity squamous cell carcinoma. This chain joins TRBV7-3 and TRBJ2-1; possibly TRBD1 for D (6 bases). The sample was tumor tissue, taken after nivolumab (anti-PD-1) treatment. In DNA form, the CDR3 reads TGTGCCAGCAGCTACTCCAGGGGTGATGAGCAGTTCTTC. Encoded protein: CASSYSRGDEQFF.